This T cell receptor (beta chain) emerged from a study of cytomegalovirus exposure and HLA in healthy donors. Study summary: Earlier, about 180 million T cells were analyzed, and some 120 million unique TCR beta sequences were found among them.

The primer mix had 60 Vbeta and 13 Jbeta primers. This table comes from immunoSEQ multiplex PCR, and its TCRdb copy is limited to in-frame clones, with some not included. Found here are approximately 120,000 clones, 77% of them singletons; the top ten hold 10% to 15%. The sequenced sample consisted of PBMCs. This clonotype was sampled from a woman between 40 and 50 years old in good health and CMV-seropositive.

The CDR3 loop is CASTGGGRYNEQFF. The CDR3 DNA is TGTGCCAGCACGGGGGGAGGCCGTTACAATGAGCAGTTCTTC. J is TRBJ2-1 and V is TRBV28, with TRBD2 matching over 7 bases. With 7 bases clipped from V and 4 bases from J, the junction kept 7 bases outside the gene matches. The CDR3 consists of 14 residues. Germline CDR1 is MDHEN and CDR2 is SYDVKM.